This T cell receptor (beta chain) was sequenced in a study of breast tumors, draining lymph nodes, adjacent tissues. V was clipped by 4 bases and J by 1 base; unmatched bases: 7. This CDR3 has 15 residues. Germline CDR1 and CDR2: MNHEY and SVGEGT. TCRdb independently ran MiXCR on the multiplex PCR reads; one entry per CDR3 protein. Among approximately 190,000 distinct CDR3 sequences listed, approximately 33% were seen once. Samples came from axillary lymph nodes draining the breast cancer. Whole-study findings and limits: Compared with basal-like, luminal-like tumors shared significantly more repertoire with nontumor tissue.

This clonotype was seen ten or more times. The antigen is undetermined. Sequencing used axillary lymph node tissue. The chain employs TRBV6-2 or TRBV6-3 and TRBJ2-7, with 7 bases that match TRBD1. This sequence was found in a female donor with breast cancer. Some clones in this sample may be carry-over from other donors' samples. CDR3 coding DNA: TGTGCCAGCAGTTCCTACAGGGGTCATTCCTACGAGCAGTACTTC. Its translation: CASSSYRGHSYEQYF.